These 24 T cell receptor beta chains came from one sample sequenced in a study of T cell responses to AZD1222 COVID-19 vaccine. Sequencing was performed with immunoSEQ multiplex PCR; in TCRdb, only in-frame clones are kept and a portion is missing. The top ten hold 1.2% of the sample, which has around 120,000 clones, more than 90% seen once. This specimen consisted of peripheral blood, obtained on day 0 of AZD1222 vaccination. Receptor source: an adult in good health.

CDR3 amino acids: CASSPGELAGGHQETQYF. CDR3 bases: TGTGCCAGCAGCCCCGGCGAATTAGCGGGGGGCCACCAAGAGACCCAGTACTTC. V and J are TRBV7-2 and TRBJ2-5, with TRBD2 matching over 10 bases. The germline V gene has CDR1 SGHTA and CDR2 FQGNSA. CDR3 length: 18 residues. The V segment lost 5 bases and the J segment 0 bases; nucleotides outside the gene matches: 12.

This sequence joins TRBV6-6 and TRBJ1-5, with D unresolved. CDR3 length equals 13 residues. Germline loops: CDR1 MNHNY, CDR2 SVGAGI (reference sequence). Trimming left V 2 bases short and J 4 bases short, with 6 bases between. The CDR3 loop is CASSYGKNQPQHF. CDR3 DNA sequence: TGTGCCAGCAGTTACGGCAAGAATCAGCCCCAGCATTTT.

The chain uses TRBV11-2 and TRBJ2-3; 8 nucleotides align to TRBD2. Germline CDR1 SGHAT, CDR2 FQNNGV. The CDR3 covers 17 residues. Trimming cost V 3 bases and J 2 bases; bases outside gene matches: 10. The CDR3 spells CASSFSWRGAPTDTQYF. The CDR3 bases are TGTGCCAGCAGCTTTTCTTGGCGGGGGGCTCCCACAGATACGCAGTATTTT.

The chain uses TRBV18 and TRBJ2-3; D is unresolved. The V and J ends lost 4 bases and 2 bases respectively, with 7 bases between them. Per the germline V gene, CDR1 is KGHSH and CDR2 is LQKENI. CDR3 length: 13 residues. The CDR3 here is CASSRDYTDTQYF. The CDR3 DNA reads TGTGCCAGCTCACGAGATTACACAGATACGCAGTATTTT.

DNA of the CDR3: TGTGCCAGCAGCTTCCGACTAGCCGGGGTAGATACGCAGTATTTT. Amino acid sequence: CASSFRLAGVDTQYF. V is TRBV2 and J is TRBJ2-3; 7 nucleotides line up with TRBD2. Trimming cost V 6 bases and J 5 bases; bases outside gene matches: 11. The CDR3 is 15 residues long. CDR1 is SNHLY, CDR2 FYNNEI, per germline.

The rearrangement joins TRBV29-1 to TRBJ2-7; TRBD2 matches 11 bases. Per the germline V gene, CDR1 is SQVTM and CDR2 is ANQGSEA. The CDR3 is 14 amino acids. The J segment lost 3 bases and the V segment lost 6 bases, leaving 7 bases of the junction unmatched. CDR3 in DNA: TGCAGCGTCCAAACCGGGACTAGCGGCTACGAGCAGTACTTC. It specifies CSVQTGTSGYEQYF.

CDR3 amino acids: CASSLAATGGLYGYTF. DNA for the CDR3: TGTGCCAGCAGCTTAGCAGCGACAGGGGGTCTCTATGGCTACACCTTC. The chain combines TRBV11-2 with TRBJ1-2, with TRBD1 identical over 9 bases. Germline V gene lookup returns CDR1 SGHAT and CDR2 FQNNGV. Trimming took 1 base from V and 4 from J; bases not matched to a gene: 7. This CDR3 is 16 amino acids long. Full variable domain (rest looked up from reference TRBV11-2 and TRBJ1-2): EAGVAQSPRYKIIEKRQSVAFWCNPISGHATLYWYQQILGQGPKLLIQFQNNGVVDDSQLPKDRFSAERLKGVDSTLKIQPAKLEDSAVYLCASSLAATGGLYGYTFGSGTRLTVV.

The chain carries TRBV29-1 and TRBJ2-2; 7 bases map to TRBD1. With V trimmed by 5 bases and J by 4 bases, 4 bases remained unmatched. Germline CDR1 reads SQVTM; CDR2 reads ANQGSEA. This CDR3 is 13 amino acids long. CDR3 sequence reads: CSVNDRATGELFF. CDR3 nucleotide sequence: TGCAGCGTTAACGACAGGGCCACCGGGGAGCTGTTTTTT.

The J gene is TRBJ1-6, the V gene TRBV27, with D possibly being TRBD1 (6 bases). CDR3 size: 15 residues. The V gene lost 0 bases and the J gene lost 7 bases, with 10 bases spanning the gap. Germline V gene data show CDR1 as MNHEY and CDR2 as SMNVEV (reference sequence). The CDR3 region has the DNA TGTGCCAGCAGTTTATCGTATACAGGGAATTCACCCCTCCACTTT. This sequence encodes CASSLSYTGNSPLHF.

The chain recombines TRBV3-1 (or the pseudogene TRBV3-2) with TRBJ1-5, with TRBD1 matching over 7 bases. Germline assignment: CDR1 LGHDT and CDR2 YNNKEL (reference sequence). V was pared by 0 bases and J by 4 bases, with 3 bases of the junction left unmatched. CDR3 length equals 15 residues. CDR3 nucleotide sequence: TGTGCCAGCAGCCAAGATTCAGGGGGTAATCAGCCCCAGCATTTT. This encodes CASSQDSGGNQPQHF.

The rearrangement links TRBV2 to TRBJ2-6; TRBD1 matches at 7 bases. Germline lookup yields CDR1 SNHLY and CDR2 FYNNEI. This CDR3 contains 18 residues. With V trimmed by 2 bases and J by 0 bases, 7 bases remained unmatched. CDR3 sequence (DNA): TGTGCCAGCAGTGAAACGGGACAGCCAACCTCTGGGGCCAACGTCCTGACTTTC. Protein product: CASSETGQPTSGANVLTF.

The J gene is TRBJ2-2, the V gene TRBV18, with 9 bases that match TRBD1. The CDR3 consists of 15 residues. In germline, CDR1 is KGHSH, CDR2 LQKENI. The J segment lost 1 base and the V segment lost 3 bases, leaving 0 bases of the junction unmatched. The CDR3 here is CASSPDRGNTGELFF. Here the CDR3 DNA reads TGTGCCAGCTCACCGGACAGGGGGAACACCGGGGAGCTGTTTTTT.

This chain links TRBV12-5 with TRBJ1-2; no definite D call. Germline-derived CDR1 and CDR2 are LGHNT and FRNRAP. V lost 2 bases and J 5 bases, leaving 9 bases between the germline ends. This CDR3 has 13 residues. CDR3 sequence reads: CASGLPDGYGYTF. Written as DNA, the CDR3 is TGTGCTAGTGGTTTGCCAGACGGTTATGGCTACACCTTC.

This chain connects TRBV2 to TRBJ2-6, with D uncertain. The CDR3 consists of 17 residues. Germline-derived CDR1 and CDR2 are SNHLY and FYNNEI. V gave up 4 bases and J gave up 0 bases, with 13 bases separating them. The CDR3 region is CASSVGITTSGANVLTF. In nucleotides, the CDR3 is TGTGCCAGCAGTGTAGGAATCACCACCTCTGGGGCCAACGTCCTGACTTTC.

The rearrangement links TRBV30 to TRBJ1-6; 10 bases agree with TRBD1. Germline trimming cut 3 bases from V and 0 bases from J; bases unmatched to any gene: 2. This CDR3 region has 16 residues. Germline V gene sequence: CDR1 GTSNPN, CDR2 SVGIG (reference sequence). In DNA form, the CDR3 reads TGTGCCTGGAGGGGACAGGGGAGCTCCTATAATTCACCCCTCCACTTT. It specifies CAWRGQGSSYNSPLHF.

V is TRBV18 and J is TRBJ2-1, with D possibly matching TRBD2 (7 bases). Germline CDR1 is KGHSH and CDR2 is LQKENI. V was cut by 1 base and J by 4 bases, with 17 bases left in between. This CDR3 is built from 17 residues. The CDR3 DNA is TGTGCCAGCTCACCACTGCCCGCGGGGGCCCTATACAATGAGCAGTTCTTC. The encoded protein is CASSPLPAGALYNEQFF. Full variable domain (remainder filled in from reference TRBV18 and TRBJ2-1): NAGVMQNPRHLVRRRGQEARLRCSPMKGHSHVYWYRQLPEEGLKFMVYLQKENIIDESGMPKERFSAEFPKEGPSILRIQQVVRGDSAAYFCASSPLPAGALYNEQFFGPGTRLTVL.

The rearrangement uses TRBV7-3 and TRBJ1-1, with D unresolved. Germline CDR1 reads SGHTA; CDR2 reads FQGTGA. The CDR3 covers 13 residues. V was clipped by 4 bases and J by 1 base, with 7 bases between them. The CDR3 DNA sequence: TGTGCCAGCAGCTCCGGTCCGAACACTGAAGCTTTCTTT. Protein product: CASSSGPNTEAFF.

The chain employs TRBV2 and TRBJ1-6; the match to TRBD1 covers 12 bases. This CDR3 contains 14 residues. Germline loops: CDR1 SNHLY, CDR2 FYNNEI. Unmatched junction bases numbered 3, after V lost 6 bases and J lost 9 bases. The CDR3 DNA reads as TGTGCCAGCAGGGGACAGGGGGCAGGTTCACCCCTCCACTTT. It is translated as CASRGQGAGSPLHF. The complete variable domain, with remaining parts taken from reference TRBV2 and TRBJ1-6, reads EPEVTQTPSHQVTQMGQEVILRCVPISNHLYFYWYRQILGQKVEFLVSFYNNEISEKSEIFDDQFSVERPDGSNFTLKIRSTKLEDSAMYFCASRGQGAGSPLHFGNGTRLTVT.

The chain carries TRBV27 and TRBJ2-2; tentative D call: TRBD1 (6 bases). The CDR3 sequence is 15 residues long. V lost 4 bases and J 1 base, leaving 10 bases between the germline ends. In germline, CDR1 is MNHEY, CDR2 SMNVEV (reference sequence). CDR3 sequence: CASSSYRENTGELFF. The CDR3 DNA is TGTGCCAGCAGTTCCTACAGGGAGAACACCGGGGAGCTGTTTTTT.

This clone appeared once. The rearrangement links TRBV6-5 to TRBJ2-7, with 7 positions matching TRBD2. From germline, CDR1 is MNHEY and CDR2 SVGAGI. The CDR3 totals 15 residues. The trim removed 6 bases at V and 0 bases at J, leaving 8 bases unmatched. CDR3 DNA: TGTGCCAGCAGCGACGCGGGACTAATCTCCTACGAGCAGTACTTC. As protein: CASSDAGLISYEQYF.

The genes are TRBV14 and TRBJ2-3, with a tentative D call TRBD2 (5 bases). V lost 1 base and J lost 4, with 9 bases in between. The germline CDR1 and CDR2 sequences are SGHDN and FVKESK. The CDR3 is 14 amino acids. The CDR3 DNA is TGTGCCAGCAGCCAAGGGCTAGCAGCAGATACGCAGTATTTT. This encodes CASSQGLAADTQYF.

The chain employs TRBV7-9 and TRBJ2-5; possible D gene TRBD2, 6 bases. The length of the CDR3 is 19 residues. Trimming stripped 4 bases from V and 0 bases from J, with 24 bases between. CDR1 is SEHNR and CDR2 is FQNEAQ in the germline V gene (reference sequence). The CDR3 nucleotides read TGTGCCAGCAGCTCCACGCTGACTTGGGGGGATACCGACCAAGAGACCCAGTACTTC. This encodes CASSSTLTWGDTDQETQYF.

This clone was seen only once. V is TRBV4-2 and J is TRBJ1-1, with a weak D call TRBD1 (5 bases). V was trimmed by 1 base and J by 0 bases, leaving 9 bases between them. CDR1 is LGHNA and CDR2 is YNFKEQ in the germline V gene. The CDR3 loop spans 15 amino acids. The CDR3 is CASSQGMGVNTEAFF. The CDR3 region has the DNA TGTGCCAGCAGCCAAGGTATGGGGGTGAACACTGAAGCTTTCTTT.

CDR3 in DNA: TGCGCCAGCAGCTTGAATACGGGACAGGGGGAGGACTATGGCTACACCTTC. Translation: CASSLNTGQGEDYGYTF. The chain carries TRBV5-1 and TRBJ1-2; 11 nucleotides agree with TRBD1. There are 17 residues in the CDR3. The ends lost 1 base at V and 3 bases at J; junction bases unmatched: 8. Germline loops: CDR1 SGHRS, CDR2 YFSETQ.